Shown below are 18 T cell receptor beta chains from a single sample sequenced in a study of control samples from healthy donors and cancer patients. Only in-frame clones appear in the TCRdb table, and some are missing; sequencing was by immunoSEQ multiplex PCR. This table holds under 30,000 clones, around 79% found once. The sample consisted of PBMCs. These receptors came from a man aged 60 to 69 with head and neck cancer.

The chain uses TRBV6-2 or TRBV6-3 and TRBJ2-7; possible D gene TRBD2, 7 bases. The CDR3 totals 15 residues. Germline CDR1 and CDR2: MNHEY and SVGEGT. V gave up 6 bases and J gave up 0 bases, with 15 bases separating them. CDR3 bases: TGTGCCAGCAGCTCCGCGGGGGCCAGCTCCTACGAGCAGTACTTC. This gives the protein CASSSAGASSYEQYF.

This rearrangement joins TRBV9 to TRBJ2-3; D is uncertain. Germline V CDR1 and CDR2: SGDLS, YYNGEE. Trimming stripped 4 bases from V and 0 bases from J, with 12 bases between. The CDR3 contains 15 residues. The chain's CDR3 is CASSFIAASTDTQYF. The DNA for the CDR3 is TGTGCCAGCAGCTTCATAGCAGCTAGCACAGATACGCAGTATTTT. The full variable domain, completed using reference TRBV9 and TRBJ2-3, is DSGVTQTPKHLITATGQRVTLRCSPRSGDLSVYWYQQSLDQGLQFLIQYYNGEERAKGNILERFSAQQFPDLHSELNLSSLELGDSALYFCASSFIAASTDTQYFGPGTRLTVL.

As regards this clone: The sample carries other DNA sequences with the same CDR3. This chain links TRBV15 with TRBJ2-4, with D maybe TRBD1 (5 bases). This CDR3 spans 15 amino acids. Trimming shortened V by 0 bases and J by 0 bases, and 6 bases separated the two germline ends. Germline loops: CDR1 LNHNV, CDR2 YYDKDF (reference sequence). The CDR3 loop reads CATSREGVAKNIQYF. The CDR3 coding sequence is TGTGCCACCAGCAGAGAAGGGGTAGCCAAAAACATTCAGTACTTC.

This clone has a handful of counts. The chain recombines TRBV18 with TRBJ1-4; D is ambiguous. Per the germline V gene, CDR1 is KGHSH and CDR2 is LQKENI. This CDR3 region has 14 residues. Trimming took off 2 bases at V and 7 bases at J, with 11 bases between the two ends. CDR3 DNA: TGTGCCAGCTCACCAGGAGTCGACCCTGAAAAACTGTTTTTT. This sequence encodes CASSPGVDPEKLFF.

This chain joins TRBV27 and TRBJ2-2; 7 bases are a match to TRBD2. With V trimmed by 3 bases and J by 6 bases, 7 bases remained unmatched. Germline CDR1 reads MNHEY; CDR2 reads SMNVEV (reference sequence). The CDR3 spans 15 residues. The CDR3 loop is CASSFPGRGPGELFF. In DNA, the CDR3 is TGTGCCAGCAGTTTTCCGGGGAGGGGACCCGGGGAGCTGTTTTTT.

The V call is TRBV27, the J call TRBJ1-3, with D perhaps matching TRBD1 (5 bases). Per the germline V gene, CDR1 is MNHEY and CDR2 is SMNVEV (reference sequence). The CDR3 length is 17 residues. The V gene lost 5 bases and the J gene lost 0 bases, with 17 bases spanning the gap. The CDR3 region has the DNA TGTGCCAGCAGTGCCTTCACGAGACAGAGCTCTGGAAACACCATATATTTT. It encodes CASSAFTRQSSGNTIYF.

The chain has TRBV27 and TRBJ2-5; 7 positions match TRBD1. Trimming cost V 4 bases and J 5 bases; bases outside gene matches: 4. Germline CDR1 is MNHEY and CDR2 is SMNVEV (reference sequence). The CDR3 is made up of 13 amino acids. Written as DNA, the CDR3 is TGTGCCAGCAGTTCGACAGGGATGGAGACCCAGTACTTC. Residues: CASSSTGMETQYF.

The CDR3 DNA reads TGTGCCAGCAGCTATCAGATAGGGCCCGGAGAGACCCAGTACTTC. This encodes CASSYQIGPGETQYF. V is TRBV7-7 and J is TRBJ2-5; D is uncertain. CDR1 and CDR2 from the germline V gene are SSHAT and FNYEAQ (reference sequence). This CDR3 comprises 15 residues. The germline V and J ends were trimmed by 4 bases and 4 bases, with 16 bases remaining between them.

The chain joins TRBV10-3 to TRBJ2-2, with D possibly TRBD2 on 5 matching bases. This CDR3 region has 14 residues. Trimming stripped 4 bases from V and 4 bases from J, with 10 bases between. Per the germline V gene, CDR1 is ENHRY and CDR2 is SYGVKD. The CDR3 is CAISGSGFTGELFF. As DNA, the CDR3 is TGTGCCATCAGTGGCTCGGGATTCACCGGGGAGCTGTTTTTT.

This clone was counted once. V is TRBV6-5 and J is TRBJ1-1, with unresolved D. Germline lookup yields CDR1 MNHEY and CDR2 SVGAGI. Trimming removed 7 bases at V and 3 bases at J, with 6 bases between. The CDR3 runs 11 residues. The CDR3 loop is CASKVDTEAFF. Written as DNA, the CDR3 is TGTGCCAGCAAGGTGGACACTGAAGCTTTCTTT.

In its sample, this clone was seen once. This chain links TRBV28 with TRBJ1-1; D is uncertain. V gave up 3 bases and J gave up 1 base, with 6 bases separating them. The germline V gene encodes CDR1 MDHEN and CDR2 SYDVKM. The CDR3 totals 13 residues. The CDR3 loop reads CASSLPQNTEAFF. The CDR3, as DNA: TGTGCCAGCAGTTTGCCTCAGAACACTGAAGCTTTCTTT. Full variable domain (remainder filled in from reference TRBV28 and TRBJ1-1): DVKVTQSSRYLVKRTGEKVFLECVQDMDHENMFWYRQDPGLGLRLIYFSYDVKMKEKGDIPEGYSVSREKKERFSLILESASTNQTSMYLCASSLPQNTEAFFGQGTRLTVV.

The chain recombines TRBV18 with TRBJ2-7; D is undetermined. The V gene's germline CDR1 is KGHSH and CDR2 LQKENI. The CDR3 contains 16 residues. V lost 3 bases and J lost 2, with 17 bases in between. CDR3: CASSPRSYSGTYEQYF. The CDR3 DNA sequence: TGTGCCAGCTCACCTAGATCCTATTCAGGAACCTACGAGCAGTACTTC.

The rearrangement uses TRBV5-6 and TRBJ1-1; TRBD1 might be the D (5 bases). The CDR3 contains 15 residues. Germline V lookup: CDR1 SGHDT, CDR2 YYEEEE. Trimming shortened V by 2 bases and J by 5 bases, and 16 bases separated the two germline ends. This CDR3 is CASSFKQGSGTEAFF. CDR3 nucleotides: TGTGCCAGCAGCTTCAAGCAGGGCTCGGGGACTGAAGCTTTCTTT.

This sequence joins TRBV4-1 and TRBJ2-5, with 11 bases aligning to TRBD2. Trimming took 4 bases from V and 1 from J; bases not matched to a gene: 8. This CDR3 has 17 amino acids. Looked up from germline, CDR1 is MGHRA and CDR2 is YSYEKL. The CDR3 spells CASSPLAGGGPQETQYF. The CDR3, as DNA: TGCGCCAGCAGCCCTCTAGCGGGAGGAGGCCCCCAAGAGACCCAGTACTTC.

The chain combines TRBV5-1 with TRBJ1-5; no clear D gene. Trimming left V 0 bases short and J 7 bases short, with 8 bases between. CDR1 SGHRS and CDR2 YFSETQ come from the germline V gene. The length of the CDR3 is 13 residues. CDR3 amino acids: CASSLVPGQPQHF. CDR3 DNA: TGCGCCAGCAGCTTGGTCCCGGGCCAGCCCCAGCATTTT.

The gene calls are TRBV6-6 and TRBJ2-3; 8 positions agree with TRBD2. J lost 5 bases, V lost 7 bases, and 5 bases had no gene match. From germline, CDR1 is MNHNY and CDR2 SVGAGI (reference sequence). This CDR3 region has 13 residues. The CDR3 region is CASTAGARDTQYF. CDR3 sequence (DNA): TGTGCCAGCACAGCGGGAGCGAGAGATACGCAGTATTTT.

The chain recombines TRBV4-3 with TRBJ2-3; 11 bases align to TRBD2. J lost 1 base, V lost 5 bases, and 5 bases had no gene match. The germline V gene has CDR1 LGHNA and CDR2 YSLEER. The CDR3 length is 16 residues. The CDR3 sequence: CASSNLAGGGTDTQYF. The CDR3, as DNA: TGCGCCAGCAGCAACCTAGCGGGAGGTGGCACAGATACGCAGTATTTT.

The V gene is TRBV7-3, the J gene TRBJ2-1; D is undetermined. V was pared by 4 bases and J by 6 bases, with 7 bases between. This CDR3 comprises 12 residues. Germline lookup yields CDR1 SGHTA and CDR2 FQGTGA. In DNA form, the CDR3 reads TGTGCCAGCAGCTCGCTAGGCAATGAGCAGTTCTTC. This codes for CASSSLGNEQFF.